Below are 5 T cell receptor beta chains sequenced from a single sample in a study of identical twins. TCRdb recomputed calls from the 5' RACE reads with MiXCR, one row per CDR3 protein. The repertoire has some 1,600,000 distinct CDR3 sequences, under 35% of them found once; the top ten carry around 0.25%. The sample consisted of cord blood. The source is a newborn girl in good health.

The chain's CDR3 is CASSEGPSGLETQFF. For the CDR3, the DNA is TGTGCCAGCAGTGAAGGCCCTAGCGGATTAGAGACCCAGTTCTTC. This chain connects TRBV6-1 to TRBJ2-5; 7 bases agree with TRBD2. Gene TRBJ2-1 matches the end of the DNA better, so the J call may be wrong. Germline loops: CDR1 MNHNS, CDR2 SASEGT. The CDR3 is made up of 15 amino acids.

This clonotype turned up a few times. This rearrangement joins TRBV29-1 to TRBJ2-7; 8 positions match TRBD1. V lost 0 bases to trimming and J lost 4 bases; unmatched junction nucleotides: 8. The CDR3 consists of 15 residues. Germline CDR1 and CDR2: SQVTM and ANQGSEA. CDR3 sequence reads: CSVEDRGQSRYEQYF. CDR3 bases: TGCAGCGTTGAAGACAGGGGGCAATCTCGTTACGAGCAGTACTTC.

This clonotype has a count of ten or more. The chain is built from TRBV6-2 or TRBV6-3 and TRBJ2-3; D may be TRBD1 or TRBD2 (5 bases each). Deletions cut 2 bases from V and 3 bases from J, with 12 bases between. Looked up from germline, CDR1 is MNHEY and CDR2 is SVGEGT. This CDR3 region has 15 residues. CDR3 sequence: CASSYTGRLTDTQYF. The CDR3 nucleotides are TGTGCCAGCAGTTACACGGGACGCCTAACAGATACGCAGTATTTT.

The J gene is TRBJ2-1, the V gene TRBV7-8; a weak D match, TRBD2 (7 bases). The end of the DNA fits TRBJ2-7 better, so the J call may be wrong. CDR1 is SGHVS, CDR2 FQNEAQ, per germline. This CDR3 spans 20 amino acids. CDR3 nucleotides: TGTGCCAGCAGCTCAAACTGGGGGGGCCTATCCCGGAGCTCCTACAATGAGCAGTACTTC. Amino acids: CASSSNWGGLSRSSYNEQYF.

The V and J genes are TRBV28 and TRBJ2-1, with D unclear. Germline CDR1 MDHEN, CDR2 SYDVKM. Trimming shortened V by 3 bases and J by 10 bases, and 10 bases separated the two germline ends. The CDR3 runs to 12 residues. As DNA, the CDR3 is TGTGCCAGCAGTTTGATTCCCTACGAGCAGTTCTTC. Its protein product is CASSLIPYEQFF.